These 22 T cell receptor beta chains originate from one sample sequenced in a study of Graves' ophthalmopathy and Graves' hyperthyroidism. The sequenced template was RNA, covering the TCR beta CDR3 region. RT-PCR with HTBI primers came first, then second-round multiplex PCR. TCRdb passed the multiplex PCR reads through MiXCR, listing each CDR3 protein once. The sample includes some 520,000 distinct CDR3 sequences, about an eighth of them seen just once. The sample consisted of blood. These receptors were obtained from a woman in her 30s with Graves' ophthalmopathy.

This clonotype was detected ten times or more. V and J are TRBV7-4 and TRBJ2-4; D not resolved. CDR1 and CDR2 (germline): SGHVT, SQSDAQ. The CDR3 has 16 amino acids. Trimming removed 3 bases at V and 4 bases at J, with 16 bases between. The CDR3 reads CASSLTDATRKNIQYF. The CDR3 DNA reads TGTGCCAGCAGCTTGACGGACGCGACCCGGAAAAACATTCAGTACTTC.

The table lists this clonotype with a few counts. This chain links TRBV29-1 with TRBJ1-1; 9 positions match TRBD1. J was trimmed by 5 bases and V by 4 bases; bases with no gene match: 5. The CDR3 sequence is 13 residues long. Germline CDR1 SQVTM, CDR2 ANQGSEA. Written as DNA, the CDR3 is TGCAGCGTTGTGGGACAGGGAGGGACTGAAGCTTTCTTT. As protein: CSVVGQGGTEAFF.

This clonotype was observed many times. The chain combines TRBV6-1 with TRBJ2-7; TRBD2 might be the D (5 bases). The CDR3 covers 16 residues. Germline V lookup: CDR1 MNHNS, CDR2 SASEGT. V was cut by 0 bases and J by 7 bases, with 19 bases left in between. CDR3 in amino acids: CASSEANWSSGEEQYF. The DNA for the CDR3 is TGTGCCAGCAGTGAAGCGAACTGGAGCTCCGGGGAAGAGCAGTACTTC.

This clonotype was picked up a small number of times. The CDR3 region has the DNA TGCGCCAGCAGCTTGGATGCTATGGAGAATCAGTACTTC. This encodes CASSLDAMENQYF. The chain couples TRBV5-1 to TRBJ2-7; D is uncertain. The CDR3 loop spans 13 amino acids. Germline V gene data show CDR1 as SGHRS and CDR2 as YFSETQ. V was shortened by 0 bases and J by 10 bases, with 14 bases between the two germline ends.

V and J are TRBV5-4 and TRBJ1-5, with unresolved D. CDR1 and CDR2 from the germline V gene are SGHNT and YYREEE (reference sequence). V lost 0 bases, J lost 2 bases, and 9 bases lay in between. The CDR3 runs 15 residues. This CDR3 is CASSLGTVGNQPQHF. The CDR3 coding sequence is TGTGCCAGCAGCTTGGGCACCGTCGGCAATCAGCCCCAGCATTTT.

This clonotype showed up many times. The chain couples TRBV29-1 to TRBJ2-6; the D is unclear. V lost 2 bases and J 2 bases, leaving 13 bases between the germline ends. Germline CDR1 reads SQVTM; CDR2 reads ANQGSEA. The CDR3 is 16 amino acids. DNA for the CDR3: TGCAGCGTTGAACAACAGTTAATCCCTGGGGCCAACGTCCTGACTTTC. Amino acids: CSVEQQLIPGANVLTF.

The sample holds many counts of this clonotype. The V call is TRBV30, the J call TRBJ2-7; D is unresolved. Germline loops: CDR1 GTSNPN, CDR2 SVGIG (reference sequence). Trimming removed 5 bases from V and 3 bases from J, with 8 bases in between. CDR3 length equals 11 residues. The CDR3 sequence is CAWRLRYEQYF. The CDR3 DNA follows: TGTGCCTGGCGTCTGCGCTACGAGCAGTACTTC.

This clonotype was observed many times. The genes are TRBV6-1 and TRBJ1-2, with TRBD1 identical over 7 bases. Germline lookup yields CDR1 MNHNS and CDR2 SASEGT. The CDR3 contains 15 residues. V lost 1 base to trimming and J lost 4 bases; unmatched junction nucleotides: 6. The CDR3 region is CASSEDFHRGYGYTF. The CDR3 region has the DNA TGTGCCAGCAGTGAAGATTTCCACAGGGGCTATGGCTACACCTTC.

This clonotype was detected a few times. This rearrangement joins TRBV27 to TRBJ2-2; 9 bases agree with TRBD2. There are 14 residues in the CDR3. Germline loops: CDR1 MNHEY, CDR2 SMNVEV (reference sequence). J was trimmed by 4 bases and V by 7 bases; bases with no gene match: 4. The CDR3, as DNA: TGTGCCAGCACGACGCGGGGGGGCACCGGGGAGCTGTTTTTT. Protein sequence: CASTTRGGTGELFF.

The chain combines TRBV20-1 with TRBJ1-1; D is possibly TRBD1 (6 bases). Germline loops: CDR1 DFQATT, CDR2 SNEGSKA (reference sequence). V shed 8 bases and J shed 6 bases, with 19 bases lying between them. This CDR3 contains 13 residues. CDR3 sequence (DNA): TGCAGTCTCCAGGGGTCATCTCAATCTGAAGCTTTCTTT. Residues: CSLQGSSQSEAFF.

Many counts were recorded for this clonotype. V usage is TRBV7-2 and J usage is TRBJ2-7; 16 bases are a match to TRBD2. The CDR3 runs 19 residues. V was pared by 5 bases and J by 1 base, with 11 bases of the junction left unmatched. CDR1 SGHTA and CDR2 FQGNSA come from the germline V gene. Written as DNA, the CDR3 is TGTGCCAGCAGCCCAACAGGGACTAGCGGGAGGGTTCAATCCTACGAGCAGTACTTC. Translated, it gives CASSPTGTSGRVQSYEQYF.

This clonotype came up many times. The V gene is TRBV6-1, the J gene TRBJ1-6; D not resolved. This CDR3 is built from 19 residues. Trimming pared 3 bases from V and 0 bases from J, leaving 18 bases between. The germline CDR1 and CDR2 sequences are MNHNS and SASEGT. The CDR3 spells CASSDPGRGRSSYNSPLHF. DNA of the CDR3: TGTGCCAGCAGTGACCCCGGCCGAGGCAGAAGCTCCTATAATTCACCCCTCCACTTT.

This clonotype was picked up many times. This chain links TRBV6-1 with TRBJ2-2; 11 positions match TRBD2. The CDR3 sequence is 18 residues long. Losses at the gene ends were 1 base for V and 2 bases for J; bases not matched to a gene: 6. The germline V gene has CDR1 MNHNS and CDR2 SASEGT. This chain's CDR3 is CASSEGLAGYFNTGELFF. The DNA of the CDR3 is TGTGCCAGCAGTGAAGGACTAGCGGGGTATTTTAACACCGGGGAGCTGTTTTTT.

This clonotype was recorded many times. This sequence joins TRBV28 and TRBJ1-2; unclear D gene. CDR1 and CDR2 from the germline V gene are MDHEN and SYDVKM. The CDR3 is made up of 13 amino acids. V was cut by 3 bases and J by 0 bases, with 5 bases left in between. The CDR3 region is CASSFQANYGYTF. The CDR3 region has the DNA TGTGCCAGCAGTTTCCAAGCTAACTATGGCTACACCTTC.

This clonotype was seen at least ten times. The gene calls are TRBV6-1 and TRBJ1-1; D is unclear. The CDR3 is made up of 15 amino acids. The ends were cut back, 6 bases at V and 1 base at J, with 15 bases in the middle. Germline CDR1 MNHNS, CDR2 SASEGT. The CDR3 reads CASRALGRTNTEAFF. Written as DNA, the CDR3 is TGTGCCAGCAGGGCATTAGGACGGACGAACACTGAAGCTTTCTTT.

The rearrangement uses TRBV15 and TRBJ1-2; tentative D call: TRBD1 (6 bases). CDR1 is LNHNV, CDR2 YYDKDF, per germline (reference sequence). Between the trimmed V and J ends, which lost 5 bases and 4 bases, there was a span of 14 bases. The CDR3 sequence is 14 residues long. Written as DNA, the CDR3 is TGTGCCACCAGCTACCTCAGGGGCCTCTATGGCTACACCTTC. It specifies CATSYLRGLYGYTF. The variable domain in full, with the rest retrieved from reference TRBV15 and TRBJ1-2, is DAMVIQNPRYQVTQFGKPVTLSCSQTLNHNVMYWYQQKSSQAPKLLFHYYDKDFNNEADTPDNFQSRRPNTSFCFLDIRSPGLGDTAMYLCATSYLRGLYGYTFGSGTRLTVV.

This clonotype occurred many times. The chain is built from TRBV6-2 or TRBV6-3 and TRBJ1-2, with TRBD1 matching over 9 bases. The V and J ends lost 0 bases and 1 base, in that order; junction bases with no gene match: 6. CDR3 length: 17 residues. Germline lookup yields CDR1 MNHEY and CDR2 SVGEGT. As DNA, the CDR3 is TGTGCCAGCAGTTACTCGAAACGGGACAGGGATAACTATGGCTACACCTTC. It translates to CASSYSKRDRDNYGYTF.

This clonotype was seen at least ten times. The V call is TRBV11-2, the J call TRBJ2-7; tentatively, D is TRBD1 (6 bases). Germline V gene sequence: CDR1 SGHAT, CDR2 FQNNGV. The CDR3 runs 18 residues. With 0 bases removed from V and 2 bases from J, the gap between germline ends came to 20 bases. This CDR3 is CASSLDRGPGAYTYEQYF. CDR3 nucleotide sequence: TGTGCCAGCAGCTTAGATCGAGGCCCAGGGGCGTATACCTACGAGCAGTACTTC. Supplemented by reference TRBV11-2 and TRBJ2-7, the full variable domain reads EAGVAQSPRYKIIEKRQSVAFWCNPISGHATLYWYQQILGQGPKLLIQFQNNGVVDDSQLPKDRFSAERLKGVDSTLKIQPAKLEDSAVYLCASSLDRGPGAYTYEQYFGPGTRLTVT.

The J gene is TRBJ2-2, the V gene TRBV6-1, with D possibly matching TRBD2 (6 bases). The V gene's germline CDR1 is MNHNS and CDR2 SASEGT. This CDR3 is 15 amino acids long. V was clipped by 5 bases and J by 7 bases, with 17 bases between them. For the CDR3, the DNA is TGTGCCAGCAGTCGGGGACTCCTGTTTGACGGGGAGCTGTTTTTT. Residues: CASSRGLLFDGELFF.

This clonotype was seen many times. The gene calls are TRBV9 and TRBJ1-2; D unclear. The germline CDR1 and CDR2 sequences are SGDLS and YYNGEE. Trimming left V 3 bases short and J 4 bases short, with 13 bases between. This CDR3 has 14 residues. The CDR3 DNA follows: TGTGCCAGCAGCGAGGGAGGAAGAGCCTATGGCTACACCTTC. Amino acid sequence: CASSEGGRAYGYTF.

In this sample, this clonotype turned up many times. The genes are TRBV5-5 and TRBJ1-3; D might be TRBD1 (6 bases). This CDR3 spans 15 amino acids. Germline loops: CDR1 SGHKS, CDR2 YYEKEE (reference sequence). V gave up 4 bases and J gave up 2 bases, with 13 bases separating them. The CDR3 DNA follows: TGTGCCAGCAGCGGGGGGGACACCGCTGGAAACACCATATATTTT. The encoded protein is CASSGGDTAGNTIYF. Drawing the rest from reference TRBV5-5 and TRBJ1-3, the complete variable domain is DAGVTQSPTHLIKTRGQQVTLRCSPISGHKSVSWYQQVLGQGPQFIFQYYEKEERGRGNFPDRFSARQFPNYSSELNVNALLLGDSALYLCASSGGDTAGNTIYFGEGSWLTVV.

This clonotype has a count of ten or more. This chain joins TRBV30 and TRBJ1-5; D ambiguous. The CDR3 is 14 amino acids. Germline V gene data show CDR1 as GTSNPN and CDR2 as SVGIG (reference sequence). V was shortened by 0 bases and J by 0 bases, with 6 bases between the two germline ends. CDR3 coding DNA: TGTGCCTGGAGTGTGGGTAGTAGCAATCAGCCCCAGCATTTT. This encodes CAWSVGSSNQPQHF.